The rows below give T cell receptor beta chains drawn from one sample of a study of T cells in Graves' hyperthyroidism and ophthalmopathy. Each CDR3 protein is one row after TCRdb ran MiXCR on the multiplex PCR reads. The profile covers about 840,000 distinct CDR3 sequences, with 38% appearing a single time and 7% to 10% taken by the ten largest. Sequenced input: blood. The origin of the receptors is a man aged 18 to 29 with Graves' hyperthyroidism. Each CDR3 is given with its conserved first and last residue. The D gene is left open where the match is weak. Rows may omit the clone size; those that give it use once, few, many or a size class.

TRBJ2-2	TRBV7-3	-	many	CASSPEGVVNTGELFF
TRBJ1-1	TRBV6-5	TRBD1	-	CASSYSGTGGATEAFF
TRBJ1-5	TRBV10-3	TRBD1	-	CATGTGYGVQPQHF
TRBJ1-5	TRBV5-1	-	-	CASRPWDTADQPQHF
TRBJ1-1	TRBV10-3	-	-	CASSEGDGMNTEAFF
TRBJ2-7	TRBV7-2	-	few	CASSLGQFSYEQYF
TRBJ1-4	TRBV25-1	TRBD1	-	CVSSGAGTGPEKLFF
TRBJ1-1	TRBV19	-	-	CASSIEVTGIEAFF
TRBJ1-1	TRBV12-3/TRBV12-4	-	once	CASSEGGGDEAFF
TRBJ2-7	TRBV5-8	TRBD1	-	CASSSGQALLEQYF
TRBJ1-5	TRBV10-3	-	-	CAISDGEHQPQHF
TRBJ1-6	TRBV20-1	-	few	CSARADSYNSPLHF
TRBJ2-7	TRBV11-3	-	-	CASSLDHGAPAYEQYF
TRBJ1-3	TRBV25-1	-	many	CASSELGAALSSGNTIYF
TRBJ1-1	TRBV7-8	-	-	CASSLEGSVTEAFF
TRBJ2-7	TRBV9	-	many	CASSVDETREQYF
TRBJ1-1	TRBV30	-	-	CACSEEAFF
TRBJ1-5	TRBV2	TRBD1	-	CASRQGQREPQHF
TRBJ1-1	TRBV5-5	TRBD1	-	CASSATGGANTEAFF
TRBJ2-7	TRBV5-1	-	few	CASSLDSPSSYEQYF
TRBJ1-5	TRBV4-2	-	many	CASSPGDNQPQHF
TRBJ2-5	TRBV5-5	TRBD1	-	CASSLGTGGEVTQYF
TRBJ2-7	TRBV19	-	many	CASSRGPYEQYF
TRBJ1-1	TRBV5-1	-	few	CASSLTEMDTEAFF
TRBJ1-2	TRBV20-1	-	-	CSASQGGDYGYTF
TRBJ1-1	TRBV12-3/TRBV12-4	-	few	CASSLGNTGYTEAFF
TRBJ2-7	TRBV7-8	-	-	CASSSVAGYGNEQYF
TRBJ1-1	TRBV2	-	-	CATQGPLGTEAFF
TRBJ2-5	TRBV2	-	few	CASSGPGAGVETQYF
TRBJ1-4	TRBV29-1	-	few	CSVAGPFMEKLFF
TRBJ2-7	TRBV2	TRBD1	few	CASSARDRGGEQYF
TRBJ1-1	TRBV12-3/TRBV12-4	TRBD1	-	CASSRTGRHTEAFF